This T cell receptor beta chain was retrieved from a study of T-cell reconstitution after alpha-beta-depleted transplantation in children. Findings and caveats of the study: Some patients owed their high day-60 TCRbeta diversity to surviving recipient T cells and thymic progenitors.

The CDR3 is made up of 12 amino acids. The V gene's germline CDR1 is GTSNPN and CDR2 SVGIG (reference sequence). Trimming removed 3 bases at V and 6 bases at J, with 11 bases between. About this clonotype: Antigen: not known.

A TCRbeta library incorporating unique molecular identifiers was prepared. TCRdb passed the PCR reads through MiXCR, listing each CDR3 protein once. The sample contains hundreds of thousands of distinct CDR3 sequences, 10% to 15% of which appear only once. The chain carries TRBV30 and TRBJ2-5, with TRBD1 as a possible D gene (5 bases). The source of this sequence is a male patient under 18 who had a stem cell transplant for acute myeloid leukemia, so the T cells may come from the graft donor. Sequenced here: PBMCs, mostly from graft donor cells, sampled 360 days after TCRalphabeta/CD19-depleted stem cell transplant. CDR3 region: CAWSPPGKTQYF. For the CDR3, the DNA is TGTGCCTGGAGCCCCCCAGGGAAGACCCAGTACTTC.